Each of the 30 T cell receptor beta chains below was sequenced from the same sample in a study of radiotherapy plus CTLA-4 blockade in lung cancer. Clones were sequenced by immunoSEQ multiplex PCR, and TCRdb holds only the in-frame ones, with some missing. The table records about 45,000 clones, around 63% of them present only once. Sequenced material: peripheral blood, taken from a patient treated with radiotherapy plus ipilimumab. The receptor set was obtained from a human donor with non-small cell lung cancer who had a partial response to radiotherapy plus ipilimumab.

CDR3 sequence: CASSLGGGGLTTEAFF. The CDR3 nucleotides read TGTGCCAGCAGCTTGGGAGGGGGGGGGCTCACCACTGAAGCTTTCTTT. This chain joins TRBV5-6 and TRBJ1-1; D is perhaps TRBD1 (6 bases). Germline V gives CDR1 SGHDT, CDR2 YYEEEE. The CDR3 loop spans 16 amino acids. V was cut by 0 bases and J by 4 bases, with 16 bases left in between.

This clone showed up just a few times. The chain combines TRBV7-3 with TRBJ2-1; TRBD2 matches 9 bases. CDR3 size: 15 residues. V gave up 3 bases and J gave up 10 bases; unmatched junction bases: 10. CDR1 and CDR2 from the germline V gene are SGHTA and FQGTGA. In DNA, the CDR3 is TGTGCCAGCAGCTTCGCCTCTAGCGGGATTAGCGAGCAGTTCTTC. It specifies CASSFASSGISEQFF.

The table lists this clone with a few counts. The chain links TRBV7-2 to TRBJ2-7; TRBD2 matches at 10 bases. This CDR3 contains 16 residues. J gave up 1 base and V 3 bases, and 6 bases lay outside the gene matches. CDR1 is SGHTA and CDR2 is FQGNSA in the germline V gene. CDR3 nucleotide sequence: TGTGCCAGCAGCTTGGACTCTAGCGGGGGTTCCTACGAGCAGTACTTC. Encoded protein: CASSLDSSGGSYEQYF.

This clone came up many times. The genes are TRBV6-1 and TRBJ1-5, with 11 bases that match TRBD1. The V gene end was trimmed by 6 bases and the J gene end by 5 bases; junction bases not matched to a gene: 6. The CDR3 runs to 15 residues. Germline assignment: CDR1 MNHNS and CDR2 SASEGT. The CDR3: CASSWTGGLDQPQHF. CDR3 in DNA: TGTGCCAGCAGCTGGACAGGGGGCCTGGATCAGCCCCAGCATTTT.

The V and J genes are TRBV7-9 and TRBJ2-3; 9 positions agree with TRBD1. There are 14 residues in the CDR3. The V and J ends lost 3 bases and 4 bases, in that order; junction bases with no gene match: 2. Germline V gene data show CDR1 as SEHNR and CDR2 as FQNEAQ (reference sequence). The CDR3 protein is CASSLGQGSDTQYF. CDR3 nucleotide sequence: TGTGCCAGCAGCTTGGGACAGGGATCAGATACGCAGTATTTT.

This chain uses TRBV4-2 with TRBJ2-3; the match to TRBD2 covers 11 bases. The V segment lost 4 bases and the J segment 4 bases; nucleotides outside the gene matches: 7. This CDR3 region has 16 residues. Germline V CDR1 and CDR2: LGHNA, YNFKEQ. In nucleotides, the CDR3 is TGTGCCAGCAGCCGTAGCGGGAGGGCCATTCCAGATACGCAGTATTTT. Its translation is CASSRSGRAIPDTQYF.

The chain combines TRBV10-3 with TRBJ2-5; tentatively, D is TRBD1 (7 bases). The CDR3 totals 19 residues. Germline V gene sequence: CDR1 ENHRY, CDR2 SYGVKD. Trimming stripped 0 bases from V and 1 base from J, with 21 bases between. CDR3: CAISESRGGAGTAQETQYF. The CDR3 DNA reads TGTGCCATCAGTGAGTCGAGAGGAGGGGCTGGGACAGCCCAAGAGACCCAGTACTTC.

The V and J genes are TRBV27 and TRBJ2-3, with 8 positions matching TRBD1. The CDR3 has 16 residues. Germline CDR1 is MNHEY and CDR2 is SMNVEV (reference sequence). Germline trimming cut 6 bases from V and 2 bases from J; bases unmatched to any gene: 10. In DNA, the CDR3 is TGTGCCAGCAGCCTCACGTGGGACAGGCACACAGATACGCAGTATTTT. Its protein is CASSLTWDRHTDTQYF.

The genes are TRBV27 and TRBJ1-5; D unresolved. Germline V lookup: CDR1 MNHEY, CDR2 SMNVEV (reference sequence). V was shortened by 8 bases and J by 4 bases, with 15 bases between the two germline ends. The CDR3 runs 14 residues. The CDR3 loop is CASAGSAGNQPQHF. The CDR3 DNA follows: TGTGCCAGCGCGGGGTCAGCAGGTAATCAGCCCCAGCATTTT.

The CDR3 DNA reads TGTGCTAGTGGGACAGGGAACAAAGAGACCCAGTACTTC. Its translation: CASGTGNKETQYF. The chain combines TRBV12-5 with TRBJ2-5; 7 bases line up with TRBD1. CDR1 and CDR2 (germline): LGHNT, FRNRAP. Unmatched junction bases numbered 4, after V lost 6 bases and J lost 3 bases. The CDR3 is 13 amino acids.

This chain joins TRBV7-2 and TRBJ2-1; 7 nucleotides agree with TRBD2. After removal of 7 bases from V and 6 bases from J, the junction contained 12 bases not matched to a gene. This CDR3 is built from 15 residues. Per germline, CDR1 SGHTA and CDR2 FQGNSA. The CDR3 nucleotides read TGTGCCAGCACCCCGGATGGGGCTAGCGGCAATGAGCAGTTCTTC. It codes for CASTPDGASGNEQFF.

The chain recombines TRBV6-1 with TRBJ1-2, with TRBD1 matching 8 bases. The CDR3 spans 13 residues. CDR1 and CDR2 (germline): MNHNS, SASEGT. With V trimmed by 5 bases and J by 6 bases, 5 bases remained unmatched. CDR3 in DNA: TGTGCCAGCAGTCGACAGGGGAAAGATGGCTACACCTTC. Translating gives CASSRQGKDGYTF.

A remark on this clone: This sample also contains other DNA sequences that code for the same CDR3. The rearrangement joins TRBV19 to TRBJ1-5, with TRBD1 matching over 8 bases. V lost 4 bases, J lost 0 bases, and 2 bases stayed unmatched. The CDR3 runs 15 residues. Germline V gene data show CDR1 as LNHDA and CDR2 as SQIVND (reference sequence). The CDR3 sequence is CASSKDRASNQPQHF. The CDR3 coding sequence is TGTGCCAGTAGTAAGGACAGGGCTAGCAATCAGCCCCAGCATTTT.

This clone appeared a few times. The J gene is TRBJ2-7, the V gene TRBV11-3; TRBD2 matches 14 bases. The CDR3 sequence is 17 residues long. The junction had 6 bases not matched to a gene; V was cut back by 3 bases and J by 2 bases. Germline CDR1 and CDR2: SGHNT and YENEEA. CDR3 DNA sequence: TGTGCCAGCAGCTTTGACGGGACTAGCGGGAGTCCCTACGAGCAGTACTTC. This encodes CASSFDGTSGSPYEQYF. The complete variable domain, with remaining parts taken from reference TRBV11-3 and TRBJ2-7, reads EAGVVQSPRYKIIEKKQPVAFWCNPISGHNTLYWYLQNLGQGPELLIRYENEEAVDDSQLPKDRFSAERLKGVDSTLKIQPAELGDSAVYLCASSFDGTSGSPYEQYFGPGTRLTVT.

V gene TRBV2 combines with J gene TRBJ2-1, with 8 bases matching TRBD2. From germline, CDR1 is SNHLY and CDR2 FYNNEI. Trimming took 5 bases from V and 4 from J; bases not matched to a gene: 7. This CDR3 spans 15 amino acids. In DNA, the CDR3 is TGTGCCAGCAGTATATTTAGCGGGGCTTACAATGAGCAGTTCTTC. It translates to CASSIFSGAYNEQFF.

This chain joins TRBV19 and TRBJ2-7, with D maybe TRBD2 (6 bases). Looked up from germline, CDR1 is LNHDA and CDR2 is SQIVND (reference sequence). Trimming left V 5 bases short and J 6 bases short, with 17 bases between. CDR3 length: 14 amino acids. CDR3 in DNA: TGTGCCAGTAGTTTGTTGGGAGGAGGGTCCGAGCAGTACTTC. Translated, it gives CASSLLGGGSEQYF.

This clone has just a few counts. This chain joins TRBV5-4 and TRBJ2-7, with TRBD2 identical over 16 bases. The CDR3 is made up of 17 amino acids. With 0 bases clipped from V and 2 bases from J, the junction kept 2 bases outside the gene matches. From germline, CDR1 is SGHNT and CDR2 YYREEE (reference sequence). The CDR3 loop reads CASSLEGTSGGAYEQYF. Written as DNA, the CDR3 is TGTGCCAGCAGCTTGGAGGGGACTAGCGGGGGGGCCTACGAGCAGTACTTC.

The chain is built from TRBV11-2 and TRBJ2-7; TRBD2 aligns across 9 bases. Germline CDR1 reads SGHAT; CDR2 reads FQNNGV. Losses at the gene ends were 1 base for V and 2 bases for J; bases not matched to a gene: 0. This CDR3 is built from 14 residues. Here the CDR3 DNA reads TGTGCCAGCAGCTTAGGCGGGGGGGCCTACGAGCAGTACTTC. The encoded protein is CASSLGGGAYEQYF.

This clone was detected only a few times. The chain recombines TRBV6-6 with TRBJ1-1, with 7 bases identical to TRBD1. The CDR3 is 13 amino acids. J was trimmed by 7 bases and V by 4 bases; bases with no gene match: 6. Germline CDR1 reads MNHNY; CDR2 reads SVGAGI (reference sequence). The CDR3: CASSFDRAGEAFF. CDR3 bases: TGTGCCAGCAGTTTCGACAGGGCTGGTGAAGCTTTCTTT.

There are a few counts of this clone. This chain joins TRBV27 and TRBJ1-1; no clear D. V shed 3 bases and J shed 6 bases, with 8 bases lying between them. CDR1 is MNHEY, CDR2 SMNVEV, per germline (reference sequence). The CDR3 is 12 residues long. Here the CDR3 DNA reads TGTGCCAGCAGTTTTAGAGGGTCTGAAGCTTTCTTT. This sequence encodes CASSFRGSEAFF.

The chain uses TRBV5-8 and TRBJ1-2; D possibly corresponds to TRBD1 (5 bases). V gave up 6 bases and J gave up 1 base, with 13 bases separating them. This CDR3 comprises 14 residues. Germline V gene data show CDR1 as SGHTS and CDR2 as YDEGEE. The CDR3 bases are TGTGCCAGCACCCAATCGGGGGGTAACTATGGCTACACCTTC. This sequence encodes CASTQSGGNYGYTF.

The chain recombines TRBV7-3 with TRBJ2-5; TRBD1 aligns across 8 bases. With V trimmed by 2 bases and J by 0 bases, 8 bases remained unmatched. The CDR3 totals 17 residues. CDR1 is SGHTA and CDR2 is FQGTGA in the germline V gene. This CDR3 reads CASSLGRSGGHQETQYF. The CDR3, as DNA: TGTGCCAGCAGCTTAGGGCGTTCAGGGGGCCACCAAGAGACCCAGTACTTC.

Worth noting for this clone: One end of the junction fails to match germline, which may point to a read error. The chain employs TRBV5-5 and TRBJ1-1, with D unclear. Looked up from germline, CDR1 is SGHKS and CDR2 is YYEKEE (reference sequence). The CDR3 loop spans 15 amino acids. The CDR3 DNA reads as TGTGCCAGCAGCTTGGAGACCAACAGTTATACTGAAGCTTCCTTT. It yields the protein CASSLETNSYTEASF.

The V gene is TRBV5-1, the J gene TRBJ2-1; 11 nucleotides line up with TRBD2. After removal of 5 bases from V and 5 bases from J, the junction contained 3 bases not matched to a gene. The CDR3 length is 14 residues. Germline-derived CDR1 and CDR2 are SGHRS and YFSETQ. CDR3 residues: CASRLAGADNEQFF. DNA for the CDR3: TGCGCCAGCAGACTAGCGGGGGCGGACAATGAGCAGTTCTTC.

The chain employs TRBV5-4 and TRBJ1-1; D is undetermined. Deletions cut 4 bases from V and 5 bases from J, with 9 bases between. CDR1 is SGHNT, CDR2 YYREEE, per germline (reference sequence). The CDR3 has 12 residues. The CDR3 is CASSTVDTEAFF. The CDR3 coding sequence is TGTGCCAGCAGCACAGTGGATACTGAAGCTTTCTTT.

The chain employs TRBV10-3 and TRBJ1-1; 7 nucleotides line up with TRBD1. The CDR3 has 18 residues. Germline CDR1 ENHRY, CDR2 SYGVKD. The trim removed 10 bases at V and 2 bases at J, leaving 22 bases unmatched. Here the CDR3 reads CASGRVHRGALENTEAFF. The CDR3 region has the DNA TGTGCCAGCGGAAGGGTTCACAGGGGAGCCCTTGAAAACACTGAAGCTTTCTTT.

The chain is built from TRBV7-6 and TRBJ2-7; 7 bases are a match to TRBD1. After removal of 4 bases from V and 3 bases from J, the junction contained 9 bases not matched to a gene. The germline gives CDR1 SGHVS, CDR2 FNYEAQ. This CDR3 has 15 amino acids. DNA for the CDR3: TGTGCCAGCAGCTCTCACCTAGGGACAGTCTACGAGCAGTACTTC. Its translation is CASSSHLGTVYEQYF.

This clone was seen ten or more times. This specimen includes other DNA sequences encoding the same CDR3. The chain is built from TRBV5-4 and TRBJ1-1; D remains ambiguous. The ends were cut back, 0 bases at V and 4 bases at J, with 10 bases in the middle. CDR1 is SGHNT, CDR2 YYREEE, per germline (reference sequence). This CDR3 spans 14 amino acids. CDR3 in DNA: TGTGCCAGCAGCTTGGATTCCTCCAGCACTGAAGCTTTCTTT. Translating it yields CASSLDSSSTEAFF.

This clone was seen only a few times. The rearrangement links TRBV18 to TRBJ2-7; 7 nucleotides align to TRBD1. Unmatched junction bases numbered 6, after V lost 2 bases and J lost 2 bases. This CDR3 is 15 amino acids long. In germline, CDR1 is KGHSH, CDR2 LQKENI. The CDR3 nucleotides read TGTGCCAGCTCACCATCCTCCCAGGGGGCCTACGAGCAGTACTTC. It encodes CASSPSSQGAYEQYF.

The chain employs TRBV5-6 and TRBJ2-4, with a weak D call TRBD2 (5 bases). Deletions cut 5 bases from V and 0 bases from J, with 12 bases between. There are 15 residues in the CDR3. Germline-derived CDR1 and CDR2 are SGHDT and YYEEEE. The CDR3 DNA reads as TGTGCCAGCAGTAAAACCGGGGAAGCCAAAAACATTCAGTACTTC. Its translation: CASSKTGEAKNIQYF.